This T cell receptor (beta chain) came from a study of identical twins. cDNA carried unique molecular identifiers, and a universal primer site was added by template switching. TCRdb processed the 5' RACE reads anew with MiXCR; each CDR3 protein has one entry. The sample lists 700,000 or so distinct CDR3 sequences, around 20% occurring once. In germline, CDR1 is SGDLS, CDR2 YYNGEE. The V end lost 2 bases, the J end lost 16 bases, and 19 bases lay between the germline ends. This CDR3 has 13 amino acids. This sample also belongs to another study, concerning T cells expressing NK-cell markers. That work contributes: Alpha-beta TCR T cells were the sole sorting target in several experiments, owing to an anti-gamma-delta TCR antibody. For 6 or 7 donors, the dominant NKG2C+ clonotypes made up about 1.0-8% of their CD8+ T cells. Clarity on HCMV specificity was lacking for the expanded NKG2C+ T cell clones.

This chain connects TRBV9 to TRBJ2-1; D is possibly TRBD1 (6 bases). This receptor was obtained from a woman aged 18-29 years in good health. Sequenced material: PBMCs. CDR3 DNA sequence: TGTGCCAGCAGCGTCCCCGGGACAAGGACGAAATTCTTC. This translates into CASSVPGTRTKFF.